This entry lists 18 T cell receptor beta chains sequenced from one sample in a study of control samples from healthy donors and cancer patients. Measured with immunoSEQ multiplex PCR; TCRdb has only the in-frame clones, and not every one. The sample holds about 140,000 clones; approximately 94% are singletons and the top ten take 10% to 15%. The sample taken for sequencing was blood. The receptors originated from a man aged 35 to 55 in good health.

The chain carries TRBV7-9 and TRBJ2-1; 8 nucleotides align to TRBD2. Trimming took 2 bases from V and 9 from J; bases not matched to a gene: 15. The CDR3 contains 17 residues. Germline assignment: CDR1 SEHNR and CDR2 FQNEAQ (reference sequence). This CDR3 reads CASSLSLGRGAEGEQFF. CDR3 bases: TGTGCCAGCAGCTTATCCCTAGGGCGGGGGGCGGAGGGTGAGCAGTTCTTC.

The V call is TRBV5-1, the J call TRBJ1-6, with no clear D. V was clipped by 2 bases and J by 5 bases, with 8 bases between them. From germline, CDR1 is SGHRS and CDR2 YFSETQ. This CDR3 spans 14 amino acids. The chain's CDR3 is CASSFGHDNSPLHF. In DNA, the CDR3 is TGCGCCAGCAGCTTCGGTCACGATAATTCACCCCTCCACTTT. The entire variable domain, with the rest obtained from reference TRBV5-1 and TRBJ1-6, is as follows: KAGVTQTPRYLIKTRGQQVTLSCSPISGHRSVSWYQQTPGQGLQFLFEYFSETQRNKGNFPGRFSGRQFSNSRSEMNVSTLELGDSALYLCASSFGHDNSPLHFGNGTRLTVT.

The chain is built from TRBV7-9 and TRBJ2-7, with D hard to call. Germline lookup yields CDR1 SEHNR and CDR2 FQNEAQ (reference sequence). Trimming removed 1 base at V and 6 bases at J, with 7 bases between. This CDR3 spans 12 amino acids. The CDR3 is CASSLGMREQYF. CDR3 bases: TGTGCCAGCAGCTTAGGGATGCGCGAGCAGTACTTC.

The V call is TRBV4-2, the J call TRBJ2-3; 7 bases agree with TRBD2. Germline V gene sequence: CDR1 LGHNA, CDR2 YNFKEQ. The CDR3 is 17 residues long. V shed 0 bases and J 4 bases; nucleotides not matched to a gene: 10. The CDR3 DNA reads TGTGCCAGCAGCCAAGAAGGATGGCGGGAGATTCCAGATACGCAGTATTTT. This gives the protein CASSQEGWREIPDTQYF.

The rearrangement uses TRBV10-3 and TRBJ2-7; possible D gene TRBD2, 6 bases. This CDR3 region has 13 residues. Germline CDR1 reads ENHRY; CDR2 reads SYGVKD. Trimming left V 4 bases short and J 1 base short, with 8 bases between. The CDR3 nucleotides read TGTGCCATCAGTGTAGGGACTTCCTACGAGCAGTACTTC. Residues: CAISVGTSYEQYF.

The CDR3: CASSPGRYNEQFF. The CDR3 DNA reads TGTGCCAGCAGTCCGGGCCGCTACAATGAGCAGTTCTTC. The V and J genes are TRBV12-3 or TRBV12-4 and TRBJ2-1; D is ambiguous. The CDR3 totals 13 residues. V gave up 5 bases and J gave up 3 bases, with 8 bases separating them.

V is TRBV9 and J is TRBJ2-7; D possibly matches TRBD1 or TRBD2 (7 bases each). The CDR3 extends over 14 amino acids. The ends were cut back, 4 bases at V and 1 base at J, with 12 bases in the middle. CDR1 is SGDLS and CDR2 is YYNGEE in the germline V gene. The CDR3: CASSPGGGSYEQYF. The CDR3 nucleotides read TGTGCCAGCAGCCCAGGGGGGGGATCCTACGAGCAGTACTTC.

The chain has TRBV5-1 and TRBJ2-7; tentative D call: TRBD1 (6 bases). This CDR3 is 14 amino acids long. V shed 3 bases and J shed 5 bases, with 15 bases lying between them. The germline V gene has CDR1 SGHRS and CDR2 YFSETQ. CDR3 in DNA: TGCGCCAGCAGCTCCAGGGGTGTAAGGAACGAGCAGTACTTC. This translates into CASSSRGVRNEQYF.

V is TRBV19 and J is TRBJ1-1, with TRBD1 identical over 8 bases. The CDR3 runs to 16 residues. Looked up from germline, CDR1 is LNHDA and CDR2 is SQIVND (reference sequence). After removal of 2 bases from V and 1 base from J, the junction contained 6 bases not matched to a gene. DNA for the CDR3: TGTGCCAGTAGTATACCTGAGACAGGGGCGAACACTGAAGCTTTCTTT. This sequence encodes CASSIPETGANTEAFF.

V is TRBV5-1 and J is TRBJ2-4; no clear D. There are 13 residues in the CDR3. The V gene lost 5 bases and the J gene lost 8 bases, with 14 bases spanning the gap. CDR1 SGHRS and CDR2 YFSETQ come from the germline V gene. The CDR3 here is CASSSQLTYIQYF. DNA of the CDR3: TGCGCCAGCAGTTCGCAACTCACATACATTCAGTACTTC.

The chain joins TRBV27 to TRBJ2-6; tentative D call: TRBD1 (6 bases). CDR1 MNHEY and CDR2 SMNVEV come from the germline V gene (reference sequence). V shed 2 bases and J shed 7 bases, with 12 bases lying between them. This CDR3 comprises 15 residues. CDR3 sequence (DNA): TGTGCCAGCAGTTTAGAAGCAGGGGCAGCCAACGTCCTGACTTTC. It specifies CASSLEAGAANVLTF.

The CDR3 DNA is TGTGCCAGCAGCCAGGGGGGAGGCAAAGAGACCCAGTACTTC. Protein product: CASSQGGGKETQYF. This chain joins TRBV7-3 and TRBJ2-5; D is possibly TRBD1 (7 bases). CDR1 is SGHTA and CDR2 is FQGTGA in the germline V gene. Trimming left V 5 bases short and J 3 bases short, with 13 bases between. The CDR3 runs to 14 residues.

This chain connects TRBV25-1 to TRBJ1-1; perhaps TRBD1 as D (5 bases). Per the germline V gene, CDR1 is MGHDK and CDR2 is SYGVNS. This CDR3 spans 15 amino acids. V lost 3 bases and J lost 2, with 13 bases in between. The CDR3 coding sequence is TGTGCCAGCAGTGATCAGACAGAGGGAAACACTGAAGCTTTCTTT. Residues: CASSDQTEGNTEAFF.

The rearrangement uses TRBV5-5 and TRBJ1-5; no reliable D call. CDR1 and CDR2 from the germline V gene are SGHKS and YYEKEE (reference sequence). This CDR3 contains 15 residues. V shed 0 bases and J shed 5 bases, with 12 bases lying between them. Written as DNA, the CDR3 is TGTGCCAGCAGCTTGGACAGTTGGGCGTATCAGCCCCAGCATTTT. It specifies CASSLDSWAYQPQHF.

The chain links TRBV12-3 or TRBV12-4 to TRBJ2-7, with D unclear. This CDR3 contains 13 residues. Trimming shortened V by 3 bases and J by 1 base, and 7 bases separated the two germline ends. The CDR3 coding sequence is TGTGCCAGCAGTTTTCGGGCGTCCTACGAGCAGTACTTC. Amino acids: CASSFRASYEQYF.

The gene calls are TRBV11-2 and TRBJ2-5, with D tentatively TRBD1 or TRBD2 (5 bases each). Trimming took off 5 bases at V and 2 bases at J, with 9 bases between the two ends. CDR1 and CDR2 (germline): SGHAT, FQNNGV. The CDR3 has 13 amino acids. CDR3 nucleotide sequence: TGTGCCAGCAGCCGAGGGGTACAAGAGACCCAGTACTTC. Translating gives CASSRGVQETQYF.

The chain has TRBV6-5 and TRBJ1-5; D uncertain. The CDR3 spans 13 residues. Trimming shortened V by 8 bases and J by 4 bases, and 12 bases separated the two germline ends. Germline values: CDR1 MNHEY, CDR2 SVGAGI. In DNA form, the CDR3 reads TGTGCCAGCCGACGGACGGCAAATCAGCCCCAGCATTTT. This translates into CASRRTANQPQHF.

The chain recombines TRBV28 with TRBJ1-1, with 8 bases identical to TRBD1. The CDR3 has 16 residues. With 5 bases clipped from V and 1 base from J, the junction kept 9 bases outside the gene matches. Germline values: CDR1 MDHEN, CDR2 SYDVKM. The CDR3 reads CASSTRDRKGNTEAFF. As DNA, the CDR3 is TGTGCCAGCAGTACACGGGACAGGAAGGGGAACACTGAAGCTTTCTTT. The full variable domain, completed using reference TRBV28 and TRBJ1-1, is DVKVTQSSRYLVKRTGEKVFLECVQDMDHENMFWYRQDPGLGLRLIYFSYDVKMKEKGDIPEGYSVSREKKERFSLILESASTNQTSMYLCASSTRDRKGNTEAFFGQGTRLTVV.